The 16 T cell receptor beta chains below all came from one sample that was sequenced in a study of shared clonotypes between healthy human individuals. Positively selected for CCR7, the CD45RO-negative cells used as naive CD8 cells excluded terminally differentiated effector memory CD45RA+ cells. Profiled with immunoSEQ multiplex PCR; TCRdb holds only in-frame clones, not every one. Here the sample spans 2 million to 2.5 million clones, about 94% being singletons. Sample: naive CD8+ T cells sorted from blood. The receptors were sampled from a man aged 18 to 29 in good health.

The chain uses TRBV4-2 and TRBJ2-4; D ambiguous. The V and J ends lost 1 base and 9 bases respectively, with 13 bases between them. CDR3 size: 14 residues. Germline lookup yields CDR1 LGHNA and CDR2 YNFKEQ. The CDR3 sequence: CASSQVGDGIIQYF. Here the CDR3 DNA reads TGTGCCAGCAGCCAAGTCGGAGATGGTATCATTCAGTACTTC.

Details on this clone: The same CDR3 is also encoded by other DNA sequences in this sample. V is TRBV5-4 and J is TRBJ2-7, with D perhaps TRBD1 (5 bases). Germline CDR1 is SGHNT and CDR2 is YYREEE (reference sequence). The CDR3 has 12 amino acids. V was cut by 4 bases and J by 0 bases, with 5 bases left in between. The CDR3 DNA reads as TGTGCCAGCAGCGACAGCTCCTACGAGCAGTACTTC. This translates into CASSDSSYEQYF. Full variable domain (outside the CDR3, taken from reference TRBV5-4 and TRBJ2-7): ETGVTQSPTHLIKTRGQQVTLRCSSQSGHNTVSWYQQALGQGPQFIFQYYREEENGRGNFPPRFSGLQFPNYSSELNVNALELDDSALYLCASSDSSYEQYFGPGTRLTVT.

The chain combines TRBV7-3 with TRBJ2-1; maybe TRBD2 (7 bases). The CDR3 covers 12 residues. Germline CDR1 reads SGHTA; CDR2 reads FQGTGA. V was shortened by 5 bases and J by 16 bases, with 18 bases between the two germline ends. Here the CDR3 reads CASSVSGGPQFF. The CDR3 DNA is TGTGCCAGCAGCGTATCGGGGGGCCCGCAATTCTTC.

J is TRBJ2-1 and V is TRBV27; either TRBD1 or TRBD2 may supply D (5 bases each). V was trimmed by 3 bases and J by 4 bases, leaving 16 bases between them. The germline V gene encodes CDR1 MNHEY and CDR2 SMNVEV (reference sequence). The length of the CDR3 is 16 residues. CDR3 bases: TGTGCCAGCAGTTTCGGGATGGGGACGGATTACAATGAGCAGTTCTTC. Translating gives CASSFGMGTDYNEQFF.

The chain carries TRBV6-5 and TRBJ2-3; D may be TRBD1 (5 bases). CDR3 length: 16 amino acids. Germline V gene sequence: CDR1 MNHEY, CDR2 SVGAGI. With 0 bases removed from V and 6 bases from J, the gap between germline ends came to 16 bases. The CDR3 loop reads CASSYSGPPYFDTQYF. The CDR3 DNA sequence: TGTGCCAGCAGTTACTCGGGGCCACCCTATTTCGATACGCAGTATTTT.

The rearrangement uses TRBV6-5 and TRBJ1-1; maybe TRBD1 (5 bases). CDR3 length: 14 amino acids. In germline, CDR1 is MNHEY, CDR2 SVGAGI. The V and J ends lost 2 bases and 6 bases respectively, with 13 bases between them. The CDR3 nucleotides are TGTGCCAGCAGTTACGGTTCGCGGGGGGCTGAAGCTTTCTTT. It yields the protein CASSYGSRGAEAFF.

The chain is built from TRBV7-9 and TRBJ2-7; TRBD2 might be the D (5 bases). V gave up 1 base and J gave up 7 bases, with 20 bases separating them. There are 16 residues in the CDR3. The germline CDR1 and CDR2 sequences are SEHNR and FQNEAQ (reference sequence). The CDR3 reads CASSLDPEAGTEEQYF. The CDR3, as DNA: TGTGCCAGCAGCTTAGACCCGGAGGCAGGAACGGAAGAGCAGTACTTC.

This clone was seen a single time. The chain couples TRBV2 to TRBJ2-7; 12 bases fit TRBD1. The trim removed 7 bases at V and 7 bases at J, leaving 5 bases unmatched. There are 13 residues in the CDR3. The germline CDR1 and CDR2 sequences are SNHLY and FYNNEI. This CDR3 is CASTGTGGREQYF. The CDR3 bases are TGTGCCAGCACCGGGACAGGGGGCCGTGAGCAGTACTTC.

Comment on this clone: This sample includes further DNA sequences coding for the same CDR3. This sequence joins TRBV4-3 and TRBJ1-1; D is ambiguous. Germline loops: CDR1 LGHNA, CDR2 YSLEER. Trimming stripped 2 bases from V and 1 base from J, with 8 bases between. CDR3 length equals 14 residues. As DNA, the CDR3 is TGCGCCAGCAGCCAATTGACTGGGAACACTGAAGCTTTCTTT. This sequence encodes CASSQLTGNTEAFF.

This clone was seen a single time. The chain combines TRBV7-2 with TRBJ2-7, with 10 bases lining up with TRBD2. This CDR3 region has 16 residues. Germline-derived CDR1 and CDR2 are SGHTA and FQGNSA. With V trimmed by 2 bases and J by 1 base, 5 bases remained unmatched. CDR3 protein: CASSLRRLAGSYEQYF. Written as DNA, the CDR3 is TGTGCCAGCAGCTTAAGGAGACTAGCGGGTTCCTACGAGCAGTACTTC.

V usage is TRBV7-9 and J usage is TRBJ2-7, with 7 bases matching TRBD1. CDR3 size: 14 residues. CDR1 and CDR2 (germline): SEHNR, FQNEAQ (reference sequence). Trimming removed 4 bases from V and 6 bases from J; junction bases left unmatched: 9. The CDR3 coding sequence is TGTGCCAGCAGCTCCCGGGACAGATGGTTCGAGCAGTACTTC. Amino acid sequence: CASSSRDRWFEQYF.

The chain couples TRBV27 to TRBJ2-7; 9 bases match TRBD2. CDR3 length: 15 residues. The germline V gene has CDR1 MNHEY and CDR2 SMNVEV (reference sequence). Trimming took 2 bases from V and 3 from J; bases not matched to a gene: 5. This CDR3 is CASSLASAGGYEQYF. CDR3 bases: TGTGCCAGCAGTTTAGCCTCAGCGGGGGGCTACGAGCAGTACTTC.

The rearrangement joins TRBV7-9 to TRBJ1-1; weak D call: TRBD1 (5 bases). The germline V gene has CDR1 SEHNR and CDR2 FQNEAQ (reference sequence). The CDR3 length is 15 residues. Trimming took off 6 bases at V and 4 bases at J, with 18 bases between the two ends. In DNA, the CDR3 is TGTGCCAGCAGTCTTAACACCGGGACGTTCACTGAAGCTTTCTTT. This gives the protein CASSLNTGTFTEAFF.

This chain links TRBV19 with TRBJ2-7; D is ambiguous. Trimming stripped 3 bases from V and 0 bases from J, with 6 bases between. Germline V gene data show CDR1 as LNHDA and CDR2 as SQIVND (reference sequence). CDR3 length equals 13 residues. CDR3 sequence reads: CASSIMVSYEQYF. The CDR3 DNA reads TGTGCCAGTAGTATCATGGTCTCCTACGAGCAGTACTTC.

V and J are TRBV7-9 and TRBJ2-1; 9 bases align to TRBD2. Germline CDR1 SEHNR, CDR2 FQNEAQ (reference sequence). The CDR3 contains 16 residues. V lost 5 bases, J lost 7 bases, and 12 bases stayed unmatched. The CDR3 spells CASSDPSGIRGNEQFF. In DNA, the CDR3 is TGTGCCAGCAGCGACCCTAGCGGGATAAGAGGAAATGAGCAGTTCTTC.

J is TRBJ1-1 and V is TRBV4-1; TRBD1 agrees at 10 bases. The CDR3 runs 15 residues. Germline trimming cut 4 bases from V and 4 bases from J; bases unmatched to any gene: 6. CDR1 is MGHRA, CDR2 YSYEKL, per germline. As DNA, the CDR3 is TGCGCCAGCAGCCTACCCGGGACAGGGGCCACTGAAGCTTTCTTT. Its protein product is CASSLPGTGATEAFF.